This T cell receptor (beta chain) comes out of a study of monozygotic twins with inflammatory bowel disease. General observations from the study: Patients got different immunosuppressive treatments, which may have made their repertoires more variable. The authors found no support for a single strong IBD-associated signal or clonotype.

Each of the TCR libraries took roughly 4,000 ng of total RNA. A 6-nucleotide sample barcode was carried by the UMIs, which template switching added. Reprocessing the 5' RACE reads, TCRdb reports a single entry for every CDR3 protein and omits DNA. This sample's table reports more than 100,000 distinct CDR3 sequences. This CDR3 region has 15 residues. Germline V gene lookup returns CDR1 DFQATT and CDR2 SNEGSKA (reference sequence). As concerns this clonotype: Antigen unknown.

This TCR was sampled from a human donor with ulcerative colitis or Crohn's disease, or a healthy co-twin of an affected twin (not recorded which). The sequenced sample consisted of blood. The V gene is TRBV20-1, the J gene TRBJ2-7; TCRdb selects TRBD2, and the lack of DNA leaves this call unchecked. CDR3 in amino acids: CSARDPSGPSYEQYF.